This T cell receptor beta chain emerged from a study of Ad26.COV2.S vaccination and SARS-CoV-2 variants. Study in general: Donor had been placed in the Ad26.COV2.S arm of the COV1001 trial.

V dropped 5 bases and J dropped 2 bases, with 15 bases sitting between them. Germline-derived CDR1 and CDR2 are LNHDA and SQIVND (reference sequence). The CDR3 contains 15 residues. Clones were sequenced by immunoSEQ multiplex PCR, and TCRdb holds only the in-frame ones, with some missing. The table lists around 300,000 clones, around 89% of them singletons. The treatment was: about 20 received Ad26.COV2.S at low or high dose, single or two shots; several received placebo; per-sample allocation not given. Sampling happened 63 days after the first vaccine or placebo injection. SARS-CoV-2 spike from the Wuhan strain was encoded by the vaccine, an Ad26 vector.

The sequence was collected from a person aged 18-60 years who received the Ad26.COV2.S COVID-19 vaccine or a placebo. Sample: peripheral blood, taken in a trial of Ad26.COV2.S vaccine versus placebo. The V gene is TRBV19, the J gene TRBJ2-5; a weak D match, TRBD1 (5 bases). This CDR3 reads CASSFLGAAQETQYF. The CDR3 nucleotides read TGTGCCAGTAGTTTCCTAGGGGCGGCACAAGAGACCCAGTACTTC.